A selection of T cell receptor beta chains follows, all from one sample in a study of blood T cell repertoires in COVID-19. Here immunoSEQ multiplex PCR was the method, and the copy in TCRdb shows in-frame clones only, minus some. The data contain approximately 260,000 clones, approximately 84% of them seen just once; the ten biggest clones take up about 3.4%. The sample was PBMCs or T cells enriched from blood (not recorded which). The source of these receptors is a man aged 50-59 years who had recovered from COVID-19. Each CDR3 is given with its conserved first and last residue. The D gene is left open where the match is weak. Size is omitted from some rows. Given values are once, few, many or a class for expanded clones.

j_gene,abundance,d_gene,v_gene,CDR3nt,CDR3aa
TRBJ2-5,.,TRBD1,TRBV15,TGTGCCACCAGCTTGGACAGGGGGACCCAAGAGACCCAGTACTTC,CATSLDRGTQETQYF
TRBJ1-5,.,.,TRBV30,TGTGCCTGGAGTGCCAGACAGACGAGAGGTCAGCCCCAGCATTTT,CAWSARQTRGQPQHF
TRBJ1-2,.,.,TRBV6-5,TGTGCCAGCAGTTCCCCCTCTACCTCTAACTATGGCTACACCTTC,CASSSPSTSNYGYTF
TRBJ2-7,.,.,TRBV25-1,TGTGCCAGCAGTCCGTACCCTCCAGGCGCCAACGAGCAGTACTTC,CASSPYPPGANEQYF
TRBJ1-1,.,.,TRBV19,TGTGCCAGTAGTATGGGGCAGGGTAGCACTGAAGCTTTCTTT,CASSMGQGSTEAFF
TRBJ1-1,few,TRBD1,TRBV11-2,TGTGCCAGCAGCCCCCTGAGGGACAGGGGGTTTATTCCTCCTGAAGCTTTCTTT,CASSPLRDRGFIPPEAFF
TRBJ1-5,.,.,TRBV27,TGTGCCAGCAGTTTATCGGGGAGTAGCAATCAGCCCCAGCATTTT,CASSLSGSSNQPQHF
TRBJ2-1,.,.,TRBV24-1,TGTGCCACCAGTGCGAAGGGAGGATTGGAGTCCAATGAGCAGTTCTTC,CATSAKGGLESNEQFF
TRBJ2-1,many,.,TRBV6-1,TGTGCCAGCAGTGAAGCAACAGGGGGAGGGAATGAGCAGTTCTTC,CASSEATGGGNEQFF
TRBJ2-7,.,TRBD1,TRBV7-9,TGTGCCAGCAGCTTACCAGGGGACAGATCCTACGAGCAGTACTTC,CASSLPGDRSYEQYF
TRBJ1-5,.,.,TRBV7-2,TGTGCCAGCAGCCCAAGAGTTAGCAATCAGCCCCAGCATTTT,CASSPRVSNQPQHF
TRBJ1-2,.,TRBD1,TRBV20-1,TGCAGTGCTAGTAGGGGCGGTCAGGGGGCCAACTATGGCTACACCTTC,CSASRGGQGANYGYTF
TRBJ1-1,.,TRBD1,TRBV19,TGTGCCAGTAGTACAGGGGGGAACACTGAAGCTTTCTTT,CASSTGGNTEAFF
TRBJ1-1,.,TRBD1,TRBV7-9,TGTGCCAGCAGCGTGGGACAGGGACGTCGGGACACTGAAGCTTTCTTT,CASSVGQGRRDTEAFF
TRBJ2-3,.,TRBD2,TRBV19,TGTGCCAGTAGTACTAGCGGGATGGGGGATACGCAGTATTTT,CASSTSGMGDTQYF